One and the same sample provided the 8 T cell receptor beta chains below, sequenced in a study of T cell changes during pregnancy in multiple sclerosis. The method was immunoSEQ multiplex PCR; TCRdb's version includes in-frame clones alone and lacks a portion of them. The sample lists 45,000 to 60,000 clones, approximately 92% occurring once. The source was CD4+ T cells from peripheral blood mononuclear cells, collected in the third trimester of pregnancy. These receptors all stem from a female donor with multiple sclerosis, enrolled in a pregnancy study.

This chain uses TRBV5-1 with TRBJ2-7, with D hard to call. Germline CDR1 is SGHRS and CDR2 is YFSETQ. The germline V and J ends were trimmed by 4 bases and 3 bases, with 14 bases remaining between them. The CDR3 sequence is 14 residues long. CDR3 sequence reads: CASSTSAMSYEQYF. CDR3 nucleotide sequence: TGCGCCAGCAGCACCAGCGCAATGAGCTACGAGCAGTACTTC.

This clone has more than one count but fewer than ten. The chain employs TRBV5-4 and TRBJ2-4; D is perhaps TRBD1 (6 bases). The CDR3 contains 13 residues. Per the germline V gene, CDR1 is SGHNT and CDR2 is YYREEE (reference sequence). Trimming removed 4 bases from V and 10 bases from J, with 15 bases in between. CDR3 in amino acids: CASSVDARGIQYF. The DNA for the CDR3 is TGTGCCAGCAGCGTTGATGCGAGGGGGATTCAGTACTTC.

CDR3 DNA: TGTGCCAGCAGCTTGGATAAGGGGGCGGTCGCTGAAGCTTTCTTT. It translates to CASSLDKGAVAEAFF. The chain joins TRBV5-6 to TRBJ1-1, with 7 bases matching TRBD1. The CDR3 runs to 15 residues. Trimming at V came to 0 bases and at J to 6 bases, leaving 8 bases not matched to a gene. Per the germline V gene, CDR1 is SGHDT and CDR2 is YYEEEE.

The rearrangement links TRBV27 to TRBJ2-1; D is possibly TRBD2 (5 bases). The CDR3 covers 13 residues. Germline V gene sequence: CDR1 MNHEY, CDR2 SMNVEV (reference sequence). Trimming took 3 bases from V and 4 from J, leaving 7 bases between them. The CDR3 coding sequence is TGTGCCAGCAGTTTCGAGGGTTACAATGAGCAGTTCTTC. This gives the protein CASSFEGYNEQFF.

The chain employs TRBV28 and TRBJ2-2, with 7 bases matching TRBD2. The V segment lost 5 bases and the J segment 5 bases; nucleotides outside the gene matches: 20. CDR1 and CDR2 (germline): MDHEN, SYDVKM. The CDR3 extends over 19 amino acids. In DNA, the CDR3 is TGTGCCAGCAGTCACCAACTCGTCCGGGCGGGAGTGGGGACCGGGGAGCTGTTTTTT. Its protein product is CASSHQLVRAGVGTGELFF.

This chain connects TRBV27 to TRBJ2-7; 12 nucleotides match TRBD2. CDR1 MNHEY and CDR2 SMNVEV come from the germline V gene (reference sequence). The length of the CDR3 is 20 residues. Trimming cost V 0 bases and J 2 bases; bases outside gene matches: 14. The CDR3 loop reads CASSLSIGPLAGGRAYEQYF. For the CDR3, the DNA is TGTGCCAGCAGTTTATCCATAGGTCCACTAGCGGGAGGTCGGGCCTACGAGCAGTACTTC.

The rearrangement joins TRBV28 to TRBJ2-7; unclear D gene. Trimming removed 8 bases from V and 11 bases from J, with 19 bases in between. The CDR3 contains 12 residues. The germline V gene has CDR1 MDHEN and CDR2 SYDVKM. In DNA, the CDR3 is TGTGCCAGCTTCTCCGGGTCCGAAAAGGAGTACTTC. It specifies CASFSGSEKEYF.

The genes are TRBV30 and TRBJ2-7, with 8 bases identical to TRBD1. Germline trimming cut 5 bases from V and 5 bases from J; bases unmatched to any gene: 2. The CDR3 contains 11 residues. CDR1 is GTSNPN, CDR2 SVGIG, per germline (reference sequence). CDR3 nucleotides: TGTGCCTGGGGACAGGGAAACGAGCAGTACTTC. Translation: CAWGQGNEQYF.